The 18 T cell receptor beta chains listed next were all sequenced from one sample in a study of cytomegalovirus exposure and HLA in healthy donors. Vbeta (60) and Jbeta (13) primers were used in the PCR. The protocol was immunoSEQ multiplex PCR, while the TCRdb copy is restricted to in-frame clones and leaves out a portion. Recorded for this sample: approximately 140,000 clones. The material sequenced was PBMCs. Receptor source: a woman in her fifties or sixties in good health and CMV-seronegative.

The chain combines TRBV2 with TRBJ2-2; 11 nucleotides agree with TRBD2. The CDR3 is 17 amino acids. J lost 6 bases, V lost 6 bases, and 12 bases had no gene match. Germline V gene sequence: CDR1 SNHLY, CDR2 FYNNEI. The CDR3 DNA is TGTGCCAGCAGCGCAGTAGCGGGGGGGCCGGTGGCCGGGGAGCTGTTTTTT. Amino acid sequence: CASSAVAGGPVAGELFF.

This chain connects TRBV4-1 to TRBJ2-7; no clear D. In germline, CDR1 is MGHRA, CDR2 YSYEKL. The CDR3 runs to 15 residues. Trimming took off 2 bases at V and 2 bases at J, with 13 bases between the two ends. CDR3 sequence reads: CASSQTSTPTYEQYF. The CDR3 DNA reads TGCGCCAGCAGCCAAACTTCTACCCCAACCTACGAGCAGTACTTC.

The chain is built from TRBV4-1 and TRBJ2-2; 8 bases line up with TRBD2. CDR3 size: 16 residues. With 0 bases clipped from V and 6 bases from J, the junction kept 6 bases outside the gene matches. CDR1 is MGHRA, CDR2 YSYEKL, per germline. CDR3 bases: TGCGCCAGCAGCCAAGATCGAGCGGGAGAGGCCGGGGAGCTGTTTTTT. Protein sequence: CASSQDRAGEAGELFF.

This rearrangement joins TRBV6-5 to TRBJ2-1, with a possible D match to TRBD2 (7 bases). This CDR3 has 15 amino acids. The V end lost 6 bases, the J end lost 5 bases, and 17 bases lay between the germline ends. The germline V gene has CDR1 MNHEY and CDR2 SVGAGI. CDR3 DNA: TGTGCCAGCAGCCCCGAGGGGGGGGCTAACAATGAGCAGTTCTTC. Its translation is CASSPEGGANNEQFF.

CDR3 DNA: TGCGCCAGCAGCCAAACCGTCCGTGGGCCCCACCCCACAGATACGCAGTATTTT. It encodes CASSQTVRGPHPTDTQYF. V and J are TRBV4-1 and TRBJ2-3; the D is unclear. Germline values: CDR1 MGHRA, CDR2 YSYEKL. V dropped 2 bases and J dropped 2 bases, with 20 bases sitting between them. The CDR3 runs to 18 residues.

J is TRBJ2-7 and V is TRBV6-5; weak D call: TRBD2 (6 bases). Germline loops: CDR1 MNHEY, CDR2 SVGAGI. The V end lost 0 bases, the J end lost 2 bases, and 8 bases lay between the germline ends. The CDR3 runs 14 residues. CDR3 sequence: CASSYSPSAYEQYF. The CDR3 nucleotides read TGTGCCAGCAGTTACTCTCCTAGCGCCTACGAGCAGTACTTC.

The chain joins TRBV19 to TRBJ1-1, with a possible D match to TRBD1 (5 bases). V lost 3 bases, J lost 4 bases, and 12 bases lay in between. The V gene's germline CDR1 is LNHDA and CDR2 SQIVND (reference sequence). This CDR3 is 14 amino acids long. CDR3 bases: TGTGCCAGTAGTATTTCAGGGTCAGCCACTGAAGCTTTCTTT. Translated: CASSISGSATEAFF.

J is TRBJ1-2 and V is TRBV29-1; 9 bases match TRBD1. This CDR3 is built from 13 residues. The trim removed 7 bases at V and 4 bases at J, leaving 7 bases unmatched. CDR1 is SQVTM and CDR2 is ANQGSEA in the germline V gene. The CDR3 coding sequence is TGCAGCGGGGGGGACAGGGTTGCCTATGGCTACACCTTC. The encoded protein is CSGGDRVAYGYTF.

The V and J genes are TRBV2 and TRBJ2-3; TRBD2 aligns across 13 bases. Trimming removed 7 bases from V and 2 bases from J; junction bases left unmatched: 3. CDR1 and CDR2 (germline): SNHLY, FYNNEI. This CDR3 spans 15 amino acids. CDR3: CASMGTSGVTDTQYF. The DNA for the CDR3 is TGTGCCAGCATGGGGACTAGCGGGGTCACAGATACGCAGTATTTT.

Here the CDR3 reads CASSNEPGLYTDTQYF. In DNA form, the CDR3 reads TGTGCCAGCAGCAACGAACCGGGACTATACACAGATACGCAGTATTTT. The chain recombines TRBV7-2 with TRBJ2-3; 7 nucleotides align to TRBD2. Trimming cost V 5 bases and J 2 bases; bases outside gene matches: 10. Germline V gene sequence: CDR1 SGHTA, CDR2 FQGNSA. CDR3 length: 16 amino acids.

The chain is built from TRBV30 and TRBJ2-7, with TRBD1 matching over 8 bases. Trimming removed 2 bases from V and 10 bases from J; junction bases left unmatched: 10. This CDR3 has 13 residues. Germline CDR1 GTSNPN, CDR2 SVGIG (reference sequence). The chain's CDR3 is CAWSPGQVVDQYF. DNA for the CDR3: TGTGCCTGGAGTCCGGGACAGGTGGTTGATCAGTACTTC. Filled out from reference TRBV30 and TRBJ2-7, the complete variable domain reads SQTIHQWPATLVQPVGSPLSLECTVEGTSNPNLYWYRQAAGRGLQLLFYSVGIGQISSEVPQNLSASRPQDRQFILSSKKLLLSDSGFYLCAWSPGQVVDQYFGPGTRLTVT.

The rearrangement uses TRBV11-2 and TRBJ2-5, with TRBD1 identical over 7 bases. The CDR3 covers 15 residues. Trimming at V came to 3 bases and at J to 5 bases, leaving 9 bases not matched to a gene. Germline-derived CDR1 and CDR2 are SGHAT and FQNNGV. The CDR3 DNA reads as TGTGCCAGCAGCTTGCCCCGGGGACAGTTGGAGACCCAGTACTTC. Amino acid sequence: CASSLPRGQLETQYF.

Written as DNA, the CDR3 is TGCGCCAGCAGCTTCTTGGGACAGGGAGAGACCCAGTACTTC. Amino acid sequence: CASSFLGQGETQYF. The gene calls are TRBV5-1 and TRBJ2-5, with 9 bases lining up with TRBD1. V gave up 2 bases and J gave up 4 bases; unmatched junction bases: 3. CDR1 and CDR2 (germline): SGHRS, YFSETQ. The CDR3 contains 14 residues. Looking up the rest from reference TRBV5-1 and TRBJ2-5 gives the full variable domain: KAGVTQTPRYLIKTRGQQVTLSCSPISGHRSVSWYQQTPGQGLQFLFEYFSETQRNKGNFPGRFSGRQFSNSRSEMNVSTLELGDSALYLCASSFLGQGETQYFGPGTRLLVL.

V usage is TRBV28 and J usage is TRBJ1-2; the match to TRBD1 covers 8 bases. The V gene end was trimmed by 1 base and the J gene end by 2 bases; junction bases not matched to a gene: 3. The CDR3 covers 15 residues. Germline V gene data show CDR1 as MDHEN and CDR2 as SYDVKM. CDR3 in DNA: TGTGCCAGCAGTTTATCAGGGGGCAACAACTATGGCTACACCTTC. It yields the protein CASSLSGGNNYGYTF.

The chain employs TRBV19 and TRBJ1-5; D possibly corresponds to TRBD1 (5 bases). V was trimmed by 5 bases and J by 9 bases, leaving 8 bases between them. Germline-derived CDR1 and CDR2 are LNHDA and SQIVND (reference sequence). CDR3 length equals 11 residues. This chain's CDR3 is CASSGGGPQHF. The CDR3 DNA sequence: TGTGCCAGTAGTGGCGGGGGGCCCCAGCATTTT.

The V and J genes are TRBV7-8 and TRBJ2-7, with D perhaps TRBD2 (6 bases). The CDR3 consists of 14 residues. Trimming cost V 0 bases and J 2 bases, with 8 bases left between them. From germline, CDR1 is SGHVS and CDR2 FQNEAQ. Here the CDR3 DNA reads TGTGCCAGCAGCTTAGCCCGGGGGACCTACGAGCAGTACTTC. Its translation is CASSLARGTYEQYF.

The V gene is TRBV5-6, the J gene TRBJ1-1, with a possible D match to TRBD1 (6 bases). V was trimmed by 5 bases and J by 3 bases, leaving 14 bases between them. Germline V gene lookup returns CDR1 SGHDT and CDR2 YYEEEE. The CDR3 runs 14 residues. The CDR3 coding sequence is TGTGCCAGCAGACGGGGGGGGGCGGACACTGAAGCTTTCTTT. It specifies CASRRGGADTEAFF.

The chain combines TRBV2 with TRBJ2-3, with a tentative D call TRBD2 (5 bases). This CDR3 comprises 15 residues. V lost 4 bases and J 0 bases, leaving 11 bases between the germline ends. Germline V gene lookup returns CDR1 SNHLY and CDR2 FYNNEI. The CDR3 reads CASSVVPGSTDTQYF. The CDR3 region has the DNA TGTGCCAGCAGTGTGGTCCCGGGGAGCACAGATACGCAGTATTTT.